These T cell receptor beta chains were read from a single sample in a study of HIV-infected patients and healthy controls. TCRdb reprocessed the 5' RACE reads with MiXCR, giving one entry per CDR3 protein. Of around 67,000 distinct CDR3 sequences in the sample, roughly a sixth are singletons; the top ten hold about 6%. The sequencing sample was made of CD4+ T cells from blood. These receptors were obtained from a human donor in good health. Both conserved end residues are part of each CDR3. Each record gives: J gene, clone size, D gene, V gene, CDR3 protein, CDR3 DNA. D genes are given only for firm matches. Not every row has a clone size; where given, it reads once, few, many or a size class.

TRBJ2-5 few TRBD1 TRBV5-5 CASSLDRGRETQYF TGTGCCAGCAGCTTGGACAGGGGGCGAGAGACCCAGTACTTC
TRBJ2-2 few TRBD2 TRBV4-3 CASSDPIAGGYTGELFF TGCGCCAGCAGCGACCCTATAGCGGGGGGTTACACCGGGGAGCTGTTTTTT
TRBJ2-3 many - TRBV20-1 CSARARQFEVTDTQYF TGCAGTGCTAGAGCCCGACAGTTTGAAGTCACAGATACGCAGTATTTT
TRBJ2-4 - TRBD2 TRBV4-3 CASSQGGRLAATKNIQYF TGCGCCAGCAGCCAAGGAGGTAGACTAGCGGCAACTAAAAACATTCAGTACTTC
TRBJ1-5 many - TRBV7-2 CASSFLGQPQHF TGTGCCAGCAGCTTCTTAGGGCAGCCCCAGCATTTT
TRBJ1-4 - - TRBV4-1 CASSQLGREKLFF TGCGCCAGCAGCCAATTAGGGAGGGAAAAACTGTTTTTT
TRBJ2-5 - - TRBV29-1 CSVSWGRETQYF TGCAGCGTTTCCTGGGGTCGGGAGACCCAGTACTTC
TRBJ1-1 few - TRBV7-9 CASSLLRTTSYAEAFF TGTGCCAGCAGCTTATTAAGGACCACTTCCTACGCTGAAGCTTTCTTT
TRBJ1-1 once - TRBV7-9 CASSLAKGAFF TGTGCCAGCAGCTTAGCTAAAGGAGCTTTCTTT
TRBJ1-2 many TRBD1 TRBV15 CATSVWQGAYGYTF TGTGCCACCAGCGTCTGGCAGGGGGCCTATGGCTACACCTTC
TRBJ1-5 - - TRBV7-8 CASKKGGREYSNQPQHF TGTGCCAGCAAAAAAGGAGGCAGAGAGTATAGCAATCAGCCCCAGCATTTT
TRBJ1-2 few - TRBV4-3 CASSQDYWANYGYTF TGCGCCAGCAGCCAAGATTATTGGGCCAACTATGGCTACACCTTC
TRBJ2-1 - - TRBV7-2 CASSPTTNKGSEQFF TGTGCCAGCAGCCCAACTACAAATAAAGGTAGTGAGCAGTTCTTC
TRBJ2-5 - - TRBV5-4 CASSDTGGFQETQYF TGTGCCAGCAGCGATACAGGAGGTTTCCAAGAGACCCAGTACTTC
TRBJ2-5 - - TRBV2 CATLSVLADQETQYF TGTGCCACCCTGTCAGTGTTGGCAGACCAAGAGACCCAGTACTTC
TRBJ1-1 few TRBD1 TRBV5-4 CASSPGQENTEAFF TGTGCCAGCAGCCCAGGACAGGAGAACACTGAAGCTTTCTTT
TRBJ2-3 many - TRBV7-3 CASSSHGRPDTQYF TGTGCCAGCAGCTCCCACGGTAGACCAGATACGCAGTATTTT
TRBJ2-4 - TRBD2 TRBV20-1 CSARVGGAAKNIQYF TGCAGTGCTAGGGTCGGGGGGGCAGCCAAAAACATTCAGTACTTC
TRBJ2-7 - - TRBV14 CASSQEAPFYPTYEQYF TGTGCCAGCAGCCAAGAGGCCCCGTTCTATCCGACATACGAGCAGTACTTC
TRBJ2-1 - - TRBV6-5 CASSPFLEEQFF TGTGCCAGCAGTCCCTTTCTCGAGGAGCAGTTCTTC
TRBJ1-1 few - TRBV3-1 CASARGAEAFF TGTGCCAGCGCCCGGGGAGCTGAAGCTTTCTTT
TRBJ1-1 few - TRBV29-1 CSVGYGGGWNTEAFF TGCAGCGTTGGATATGGGGGCGGTTGGAACACTGAAGCTTTCTTT
TRBJ2-3 many - TRBV5-5 CASSLAFRAPSADTQYF TGTGCCAGCAGCTTGGCGTTCCGGGCGCCTAGCGCAGATACGCAGTATTTT
TRBJ2-1 few TRBD2 TRBV7-2 CASSLGLAGGPYNEQFF TGTGCCAGCAGCTTAGGACTAGCGGGGGGGCCCTACAATGAGCAGTTCTTC
TRBJ2-5 - - TRBV18 CASSPPIAGPLQETQYF TGTGCCAGCTCACCCCCCATAGCAGGACCCCTCCAAGAGACCCAGTACTTC
TRBJ1-2 few - TRBV4-3 CASSQDEWGYGYTF TGCGCCAGCAGCCAAGACGAATGGGGCTATGGCTACACCTTC
TRBJ1-2 - - TRBV6-1 CASSEGRASFYGYTF TGTGCCAGCAGTGAAGGCCGGGCCAGCTTCTATGGCTACACCTTC
TRBJ2-5 many TRBD1 TRBV9 CASSVGQGARGTQYF TGTGCCAGCAGCGTAGGACAGGGGGCGAGGGGGACCCAGTACTTC
TRBJ1-5 - - TRBV6-2/TRBV6-3 CASRGTTTDRKNQPQHF TGTGCCAGCAGGGGGACAACGACAGATCGGAAGAATCAGCCCCAGCATTTT